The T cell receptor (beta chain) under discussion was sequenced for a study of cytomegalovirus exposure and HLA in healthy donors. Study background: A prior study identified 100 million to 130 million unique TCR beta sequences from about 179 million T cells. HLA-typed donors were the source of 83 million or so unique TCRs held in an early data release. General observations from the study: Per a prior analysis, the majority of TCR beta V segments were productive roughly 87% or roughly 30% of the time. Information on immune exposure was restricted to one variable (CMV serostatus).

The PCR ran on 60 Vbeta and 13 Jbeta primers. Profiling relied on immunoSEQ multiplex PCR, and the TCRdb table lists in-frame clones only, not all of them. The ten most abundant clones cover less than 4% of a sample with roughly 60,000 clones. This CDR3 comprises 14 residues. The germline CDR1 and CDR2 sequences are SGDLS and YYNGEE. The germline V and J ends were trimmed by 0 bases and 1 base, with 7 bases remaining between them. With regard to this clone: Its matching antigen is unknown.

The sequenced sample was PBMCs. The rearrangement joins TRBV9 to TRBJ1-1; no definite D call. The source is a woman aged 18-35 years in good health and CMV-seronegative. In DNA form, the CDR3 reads TGTGCCAGCAGCGTAGAGTGGGCGAACACTGAAGCTTTCTTT. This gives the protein CASSVEWANTEAFF.